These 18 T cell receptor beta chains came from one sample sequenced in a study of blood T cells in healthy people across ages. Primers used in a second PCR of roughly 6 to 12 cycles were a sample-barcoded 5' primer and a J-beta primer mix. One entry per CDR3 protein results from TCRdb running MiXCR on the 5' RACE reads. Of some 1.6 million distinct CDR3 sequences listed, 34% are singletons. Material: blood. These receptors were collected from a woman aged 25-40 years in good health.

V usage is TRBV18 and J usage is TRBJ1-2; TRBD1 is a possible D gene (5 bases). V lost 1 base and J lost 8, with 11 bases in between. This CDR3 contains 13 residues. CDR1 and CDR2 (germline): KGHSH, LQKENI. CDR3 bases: TGTGCCAGCTCACCACGGTTGGGGGAAGGCTACACCTTC. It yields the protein CASSPRLGEGYTF.

In DNA form, the CDR3 reads TGTGCCAGCAGCCAAGGACAGGCCCTCAATCAGCCCCAGCATTTT. Amino acids: CASSQGQALNQPQHF. This chain uses TRBV4-2 with TRBJ1-5; TRBD1 is a possible D gene (6 bases). Trimming stripped 1 base from V and 3 bases from J, with 10 bases between. The germline V gene has CDR1 LGHNA and CDR2 YNFKEQ. The CDR3 covers 15 residues.

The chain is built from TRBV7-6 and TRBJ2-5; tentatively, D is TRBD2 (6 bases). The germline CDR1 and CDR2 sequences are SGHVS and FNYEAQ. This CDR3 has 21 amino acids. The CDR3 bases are TGTGTCCAGCAATCCAGTTATAGGAGGGCTCGGCCCCCGCGCATAGAAGAGACCCAGTACTTC. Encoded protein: CVQQSSYRRARPPRIEETQYF.

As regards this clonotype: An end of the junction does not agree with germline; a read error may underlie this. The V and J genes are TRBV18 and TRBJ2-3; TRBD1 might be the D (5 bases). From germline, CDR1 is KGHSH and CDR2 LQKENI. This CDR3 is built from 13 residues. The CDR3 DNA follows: TGTGCCAGCTCACAGATCAGGGCAGATGCGCAGTATTTT. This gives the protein CASSQIRADAQYF.

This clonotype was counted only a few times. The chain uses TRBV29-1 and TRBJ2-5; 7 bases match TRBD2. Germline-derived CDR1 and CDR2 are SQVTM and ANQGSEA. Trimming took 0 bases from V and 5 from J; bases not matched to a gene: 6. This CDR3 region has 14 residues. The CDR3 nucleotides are TGCAGCGTTGAAGACGTGGGGGGGAGGGAGACCCAGTACTTC. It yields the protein CSVEDVGGRETQYF.

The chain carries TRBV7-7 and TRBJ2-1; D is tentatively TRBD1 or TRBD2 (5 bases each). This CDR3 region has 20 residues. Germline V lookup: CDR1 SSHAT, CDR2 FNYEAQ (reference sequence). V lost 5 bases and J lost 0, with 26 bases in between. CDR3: CASSPVRLRGTRGSYNEQFF. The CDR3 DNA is TGTGCCAGCAGCCCAGTACGGCTCCGGGGCACAAGGGGCTCCTACAATGAGCAGTTCTTC. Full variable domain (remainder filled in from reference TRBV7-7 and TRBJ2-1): GAGVSQSPRYKVTKRGQDVTLRCDPISSHATLYWYQQALGQGPEFLTYFNYEAQPDKSGLPSDRFSAERPEGSISTLTIQRTEQRDSAMYRCASSPVRLRGTRGSYNEQFFGPGTRLTVL.

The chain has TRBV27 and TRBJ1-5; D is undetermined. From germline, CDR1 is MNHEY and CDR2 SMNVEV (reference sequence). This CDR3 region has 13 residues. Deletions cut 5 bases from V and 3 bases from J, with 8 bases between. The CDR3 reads CASSLRFNQPQHF. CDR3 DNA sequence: TGTGCCAGCAGTCTCAGATTCAATCAGCCCCAGCATTTT.

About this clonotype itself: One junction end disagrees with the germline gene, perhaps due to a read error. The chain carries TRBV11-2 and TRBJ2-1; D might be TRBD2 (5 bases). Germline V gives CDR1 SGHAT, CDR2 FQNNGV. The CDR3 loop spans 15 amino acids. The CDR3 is CASSLDGEPANEQFF. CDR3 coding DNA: TGTGCCAGCAGCTTAGACGGGGAGCCTGCCAATGAACAGTTCTTC.

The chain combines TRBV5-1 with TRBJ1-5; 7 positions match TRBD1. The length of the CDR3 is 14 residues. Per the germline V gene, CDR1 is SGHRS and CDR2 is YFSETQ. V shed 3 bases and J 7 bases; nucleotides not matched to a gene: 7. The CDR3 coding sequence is TGCGCCAGCAGCTCGACAGGGAGGGGACAGCCCCAGCATTTT. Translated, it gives CASSSTGRGQPQHF.

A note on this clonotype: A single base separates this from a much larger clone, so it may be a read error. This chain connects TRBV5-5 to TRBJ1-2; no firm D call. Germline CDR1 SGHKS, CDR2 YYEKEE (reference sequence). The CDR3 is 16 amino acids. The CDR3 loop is CASSRAGGEGDYGHTF. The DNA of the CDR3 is TGTGCCAGCAGCCGCGCCGGTGGGGAGGGCGACTATGGCCACACCTTC.

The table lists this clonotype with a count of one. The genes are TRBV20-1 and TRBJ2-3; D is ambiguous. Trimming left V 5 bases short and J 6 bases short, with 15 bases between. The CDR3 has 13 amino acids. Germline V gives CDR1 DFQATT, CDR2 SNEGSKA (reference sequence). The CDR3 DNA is TGCAGTGCTGGACCAGCGATGGGGGATACGCAGTATTTT. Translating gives CSAGPAMGDTQYF.

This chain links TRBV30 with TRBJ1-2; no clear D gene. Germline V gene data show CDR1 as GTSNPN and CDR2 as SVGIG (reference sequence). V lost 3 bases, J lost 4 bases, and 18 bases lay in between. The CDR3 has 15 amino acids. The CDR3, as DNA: TGTGCCTGGAGCACAGCCCTACCGTTGGGCTATGGCTACACCTTC. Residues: CAWSTALPLGYGYTF.

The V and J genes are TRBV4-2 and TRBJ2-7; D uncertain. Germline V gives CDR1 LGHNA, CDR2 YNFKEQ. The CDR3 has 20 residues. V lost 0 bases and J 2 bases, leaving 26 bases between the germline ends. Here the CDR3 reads CASSQDLQTSTHRTTYEQYF. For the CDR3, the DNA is TGTGCCAGCAGCCAAGACCTACAAACCTCGACACATCGAACCACCTACGAGCAGTACTTC.

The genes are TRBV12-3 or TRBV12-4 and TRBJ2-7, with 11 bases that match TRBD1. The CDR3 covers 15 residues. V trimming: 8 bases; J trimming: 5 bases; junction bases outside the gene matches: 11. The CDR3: CASGQGQGVVNEQYF. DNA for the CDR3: TGTGCCAGCGGTCAGGGACAGGGGGTGGTTAACGAGCAGTACTTC.

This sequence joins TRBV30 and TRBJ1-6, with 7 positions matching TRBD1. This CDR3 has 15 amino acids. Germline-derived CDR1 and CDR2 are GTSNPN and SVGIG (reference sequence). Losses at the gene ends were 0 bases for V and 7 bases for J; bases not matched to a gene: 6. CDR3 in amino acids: CAWSVQGTLNSPLHF. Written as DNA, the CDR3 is TGTGCCTGGAGTGTACAGGGGACACTAAATTCACCCCTCCACTTT.

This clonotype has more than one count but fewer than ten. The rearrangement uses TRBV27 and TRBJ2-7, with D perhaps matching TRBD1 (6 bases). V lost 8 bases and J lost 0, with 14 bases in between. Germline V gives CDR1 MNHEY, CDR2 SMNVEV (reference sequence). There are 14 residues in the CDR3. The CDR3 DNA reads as TGTGCCAGCGTAGTACGGGACACCTCCTACGAGCAGTACTTC. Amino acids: CASVVRDTSYEQYF.

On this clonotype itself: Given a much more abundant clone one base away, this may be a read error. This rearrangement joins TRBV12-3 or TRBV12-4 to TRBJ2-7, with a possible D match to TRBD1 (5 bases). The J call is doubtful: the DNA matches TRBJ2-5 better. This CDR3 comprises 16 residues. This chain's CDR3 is CASSLNRAGKGETQYF. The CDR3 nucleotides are TGTGCCAGCAGTTTAAATAGGGCAGGGAAAGGAGAGACCCAGTACTTC.

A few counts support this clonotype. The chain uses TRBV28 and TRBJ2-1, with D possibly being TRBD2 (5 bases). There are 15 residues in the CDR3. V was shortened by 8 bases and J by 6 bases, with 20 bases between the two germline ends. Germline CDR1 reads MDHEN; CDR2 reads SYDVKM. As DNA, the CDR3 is TGTGCCAGCCTTGGGAGTTCCGCGGTCTTCAATGAGCAGTTCTTC. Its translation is CASLGSSAVFNEQFF.